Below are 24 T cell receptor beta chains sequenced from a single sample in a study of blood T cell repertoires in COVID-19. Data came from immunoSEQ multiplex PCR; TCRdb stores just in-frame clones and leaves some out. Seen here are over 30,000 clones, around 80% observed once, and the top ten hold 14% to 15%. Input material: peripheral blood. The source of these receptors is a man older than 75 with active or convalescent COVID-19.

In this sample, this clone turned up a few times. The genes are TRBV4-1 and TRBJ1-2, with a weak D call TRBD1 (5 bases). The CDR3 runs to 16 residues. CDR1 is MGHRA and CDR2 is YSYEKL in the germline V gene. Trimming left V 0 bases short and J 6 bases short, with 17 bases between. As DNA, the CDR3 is TGCGCCAGCAGCCAAGAGCTCTCAGGGCGATCGGATGGCTACACCTTC. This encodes CASSQELSGRSDGYTF.

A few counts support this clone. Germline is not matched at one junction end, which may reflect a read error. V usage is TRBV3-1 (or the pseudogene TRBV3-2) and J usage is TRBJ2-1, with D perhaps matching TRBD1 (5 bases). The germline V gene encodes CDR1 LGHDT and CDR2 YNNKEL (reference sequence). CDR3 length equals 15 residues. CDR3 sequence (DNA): TGTGCCAGCAGCCAAGAAGGACACTCCTACAATGATCAGTTCTTC. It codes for CASSQEGHSYNDQFF.

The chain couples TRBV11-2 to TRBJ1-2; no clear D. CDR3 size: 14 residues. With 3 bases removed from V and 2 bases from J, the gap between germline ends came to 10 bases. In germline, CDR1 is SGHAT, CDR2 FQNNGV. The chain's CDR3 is CASSFGSTNYGYTF. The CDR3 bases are TGTGCCAGCAGCTTTGGCTCCACAAACTATGGCTACACCTTC. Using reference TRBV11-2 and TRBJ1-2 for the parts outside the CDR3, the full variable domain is EAGVAQSPRYKIIEKRQSVAFWCNPISGHATLYWYQQILGQGPKLLIQFQNNGVVDDSQLPKDRFSAERLKGVDSTLKIQPAKLEDSAVYLCASSFGSTNYGYTFGSGTRLTVV.

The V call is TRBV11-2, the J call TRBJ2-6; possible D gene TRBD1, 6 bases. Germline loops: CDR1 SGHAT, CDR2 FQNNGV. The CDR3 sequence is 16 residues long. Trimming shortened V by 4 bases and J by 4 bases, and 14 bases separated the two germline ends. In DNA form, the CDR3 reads TGTGCCAGCAGCTCCTGGCAGGGGTCCGGGGCCAACGTCCTGACTTTC. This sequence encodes CASSSWQGSGANVLTF. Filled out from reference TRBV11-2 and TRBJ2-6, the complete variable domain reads EAGVAQSPRYKIIEKRQSVAFWCNPISGHATLYWYQQILGQGPKLLIQFQNNGVVDDSQLPKDRFSAERLKGVDSTLKIQPAKLEDSAVYLCASSSWQGSGANVLTFGAGSRLTVL.

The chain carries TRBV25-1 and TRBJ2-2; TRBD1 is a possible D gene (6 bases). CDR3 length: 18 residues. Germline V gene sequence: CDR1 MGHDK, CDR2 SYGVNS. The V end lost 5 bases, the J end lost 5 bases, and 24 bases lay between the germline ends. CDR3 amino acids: CASSRDTGTTWVTGELFF. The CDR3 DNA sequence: TGTGCCAGCAGTAGGGACACGGGGACCACCTGGGTGACCGGGGAGCTGTTTTTT.

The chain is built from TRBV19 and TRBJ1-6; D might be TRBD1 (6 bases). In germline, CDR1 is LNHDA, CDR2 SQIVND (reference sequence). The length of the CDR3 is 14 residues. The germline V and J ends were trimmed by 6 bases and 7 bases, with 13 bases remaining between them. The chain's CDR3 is CASRSGTPNSPLHF. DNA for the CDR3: TGTGCCAGTAGATCCGGGACACCCAATTCACCCCTCCACTTT.

The CDR3 DNA reads as TGTGCCAGCAGGTCGAGACAGGGAGGAAACACCATATATTTT. This sequence encodes CASRSRQGGNTIYF. This sequence joins TRBV5-8 and TRBJ1-3; 7 bases match TRBD1. The CDR3 contains 14 residues. The germline gives CDR1 SGHTS, CDR2 YDEGEE. The V and J ends lost 5 bases and 4 bases, in that order; junction bases with no gene match: 6. The full variable domain, in which reference TRBV5-8 and TRBJ1-3 provide the parts outside the CDR3, is EAGVTQSPTHLIKTRGQQATLRCSPISGHTSVYWYQQALGLGLQFLLWYDEGEERNRGNFPPRFSGRQFPNYSSELNVNALELEDSALYLCASRSRQGGNTIYFGEGSWLTVV.

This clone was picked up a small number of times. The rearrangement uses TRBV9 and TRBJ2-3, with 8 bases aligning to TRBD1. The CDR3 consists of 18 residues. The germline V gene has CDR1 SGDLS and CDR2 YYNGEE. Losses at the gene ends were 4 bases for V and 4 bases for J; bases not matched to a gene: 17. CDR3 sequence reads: CASSSIHVQGGEADTQYF. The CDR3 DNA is TGTGCCAGCAGCTCCATCCACGTACAGGGGGGTGAGGCAGATACGCAGTATTTT.

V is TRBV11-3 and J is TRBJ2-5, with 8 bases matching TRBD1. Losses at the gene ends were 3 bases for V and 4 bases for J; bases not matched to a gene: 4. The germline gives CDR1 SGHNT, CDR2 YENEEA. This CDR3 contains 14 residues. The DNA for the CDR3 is TGTGCCAGCAGCTTTACAGGACAGGGAGAGACCCAGTACTTC. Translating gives CASSFTGQGETQYF.

The CDR3 nucleotides are TGTGCCAGCAGTGCCCTAGCGGGACGCGTCACAGATACGCAGTATTTT. Amino acids: CASSALAGRVTDTQYF. V and J are TRBV6-1 and TRBJ2-3, with TRBD2 matching 9 bases. The V segment lost 4 bases and the J segment 2 bases; nucleotides outside the gene matches: 7. The CDR3 is made up of 16 amino acids. CDR1 is MNHNS, CDR2 SASEGT, per germline.

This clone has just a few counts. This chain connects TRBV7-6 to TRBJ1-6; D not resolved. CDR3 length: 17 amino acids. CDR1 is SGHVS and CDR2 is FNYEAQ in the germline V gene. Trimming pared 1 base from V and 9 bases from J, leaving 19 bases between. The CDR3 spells CASSLEVTPGYGSPLHF. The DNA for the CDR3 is TGTGCCAGCAGCTTAGAGGTCACCCCGGGGTATGGTTCACCCCTCCACTTT.

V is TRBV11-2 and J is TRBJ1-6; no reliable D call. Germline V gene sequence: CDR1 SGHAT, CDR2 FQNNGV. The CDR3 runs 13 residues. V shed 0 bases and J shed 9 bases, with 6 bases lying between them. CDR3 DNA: TGTGCCAGCAGCTTAGAAGACATTTCACCCCTCCACTTT. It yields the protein CASSLEDISPLHF.

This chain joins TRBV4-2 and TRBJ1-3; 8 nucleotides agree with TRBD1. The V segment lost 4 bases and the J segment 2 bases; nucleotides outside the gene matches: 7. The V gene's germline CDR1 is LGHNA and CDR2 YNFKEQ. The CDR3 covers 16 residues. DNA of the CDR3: TGTGCCAGCAGCCTACAGACAGGGGTCACTGGAAACACCATATATTTT. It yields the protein CASSLQTGVTGNTIYF.

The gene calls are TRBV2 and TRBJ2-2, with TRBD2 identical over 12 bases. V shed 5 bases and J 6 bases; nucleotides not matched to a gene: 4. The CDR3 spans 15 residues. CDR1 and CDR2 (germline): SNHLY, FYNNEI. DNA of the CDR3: TGTGCCAGCAGTAGGACTAGCGGGATGGCCGGGGAGCTGTTTTTT. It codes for CASSRTSGMAGELFF.

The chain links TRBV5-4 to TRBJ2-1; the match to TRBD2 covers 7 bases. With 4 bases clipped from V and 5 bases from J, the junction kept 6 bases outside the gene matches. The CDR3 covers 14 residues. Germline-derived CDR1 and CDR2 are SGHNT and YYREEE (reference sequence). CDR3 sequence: CASSGRGGNNEQFF. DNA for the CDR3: TGTGCCAGCAGCGGGAGGGGAGGAAACAATGAGCAGTTCTTC.

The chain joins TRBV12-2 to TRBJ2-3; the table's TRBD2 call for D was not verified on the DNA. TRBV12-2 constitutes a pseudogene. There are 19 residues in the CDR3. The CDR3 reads CASRLGAGLAGEAGDTQYF. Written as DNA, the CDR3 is TGTGCAAGTCGCTTAGGTGCTGGACTAGCGGGAGAAGCTGGAGATACGCAGTATTTT.

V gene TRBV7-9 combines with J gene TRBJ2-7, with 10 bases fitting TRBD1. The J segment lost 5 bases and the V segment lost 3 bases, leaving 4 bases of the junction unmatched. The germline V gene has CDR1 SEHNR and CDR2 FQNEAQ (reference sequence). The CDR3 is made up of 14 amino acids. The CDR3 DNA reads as TGTGCCAGCAGCTTTCGGGGACAGGGGAACGAGCAGTACTTC. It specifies CASSFRGQGNEQYF.

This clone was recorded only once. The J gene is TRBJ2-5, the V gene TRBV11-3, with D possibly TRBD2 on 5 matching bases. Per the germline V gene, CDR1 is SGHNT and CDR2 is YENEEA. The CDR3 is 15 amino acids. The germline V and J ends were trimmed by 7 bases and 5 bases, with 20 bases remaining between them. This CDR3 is CASTITVGVHETQYF. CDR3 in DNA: TGTGCCAGCACCATAACGGTCGGGGTTCACGAGACCCAGTACTTC.

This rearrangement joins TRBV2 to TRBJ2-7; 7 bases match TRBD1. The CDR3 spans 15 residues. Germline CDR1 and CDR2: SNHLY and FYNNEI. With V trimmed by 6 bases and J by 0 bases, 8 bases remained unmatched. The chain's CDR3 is CASSQQGTLSYEQYF. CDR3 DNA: TGTGCCAGCAGCCAACAGGGGACCCTCTCCTACGAGCAGTACTTC.

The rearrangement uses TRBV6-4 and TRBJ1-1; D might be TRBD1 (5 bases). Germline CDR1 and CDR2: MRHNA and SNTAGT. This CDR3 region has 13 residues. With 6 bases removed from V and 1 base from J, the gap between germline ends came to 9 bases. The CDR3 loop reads CASSSQENTEAFF. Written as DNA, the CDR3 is TGTGCCAGCAGCTCACAGGAGAACACTGAAGCTTTCTTT.

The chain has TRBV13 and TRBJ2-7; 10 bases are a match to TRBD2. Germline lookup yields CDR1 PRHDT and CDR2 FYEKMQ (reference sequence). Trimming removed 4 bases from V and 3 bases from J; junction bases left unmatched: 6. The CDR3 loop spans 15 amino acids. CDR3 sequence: CASSSLAGRVYEQYF. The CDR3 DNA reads TGTGCCAGCAGCTCACTAGCGGGACGAGTCTACGAGCAGTACTTC.

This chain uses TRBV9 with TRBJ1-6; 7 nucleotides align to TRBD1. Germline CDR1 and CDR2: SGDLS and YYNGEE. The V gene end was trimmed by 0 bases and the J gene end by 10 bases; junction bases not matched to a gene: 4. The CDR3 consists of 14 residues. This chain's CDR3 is CASSVVDRDSPLHF. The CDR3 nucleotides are TGTGCCAGCAGCGTAGTTGACAGGGACTCACCCCTCCACTTT.

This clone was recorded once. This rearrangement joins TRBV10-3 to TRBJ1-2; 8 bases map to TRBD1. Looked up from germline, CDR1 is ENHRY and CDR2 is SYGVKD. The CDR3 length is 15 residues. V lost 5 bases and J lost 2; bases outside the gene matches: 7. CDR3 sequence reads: CAISYSGQANYGYTF. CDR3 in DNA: TGTGCCATCAGTTACTCGGGACAGGCGAACTATGGCTACACCTTC.

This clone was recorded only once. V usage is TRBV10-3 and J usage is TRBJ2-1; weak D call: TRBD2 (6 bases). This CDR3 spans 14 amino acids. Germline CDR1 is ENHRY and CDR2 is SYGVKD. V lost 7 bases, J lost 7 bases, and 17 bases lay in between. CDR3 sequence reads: CAINSRERGNEQFF. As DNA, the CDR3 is TGTGCCATCAATTCCCGGGAGCGCGGGAATGAGCAGTTCTTC.